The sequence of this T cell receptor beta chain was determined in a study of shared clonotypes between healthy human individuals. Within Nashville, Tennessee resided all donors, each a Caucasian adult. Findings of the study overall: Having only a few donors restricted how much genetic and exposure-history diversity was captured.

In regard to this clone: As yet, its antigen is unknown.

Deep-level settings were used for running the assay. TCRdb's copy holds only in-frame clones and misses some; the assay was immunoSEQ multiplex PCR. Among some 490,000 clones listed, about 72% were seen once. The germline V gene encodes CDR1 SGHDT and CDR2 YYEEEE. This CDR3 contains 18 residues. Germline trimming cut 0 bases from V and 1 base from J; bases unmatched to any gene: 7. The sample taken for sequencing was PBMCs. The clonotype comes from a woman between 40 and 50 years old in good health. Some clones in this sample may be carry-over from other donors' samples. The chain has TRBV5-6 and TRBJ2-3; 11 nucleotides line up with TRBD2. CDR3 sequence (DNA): TGTGCCAGCAGCTTGGGACTAGCGGGATTGGATGGCACAGATACGCAGTATTTT. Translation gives CASSLGLAGLDGTDTQYF.